In its sample, the clone carrying this TCR beta chain is medium-sized. The antigen is not known. This specimen comes from a study of spatial heterogeneity in lung cancer. The overall study: Alpha-chain sequences were consistently detected less often than beta-chain sequences. Overall study results and limits: Ubiquitous and regional nonsynonymous mutations were tracked by counts of ubiquitous and regional expanded TCRs, respectively. Expanded intratumoral alpha and beta TCR counts tracked tumor mutation counts.

As to time point: sample taken at primary tumor resection. Whole RNA came from tumor, nontumor lung or frozen PBMC and was sequenced without being sorted. The CDR3 contains 13 residues. Germline CDR1 and CDR2: PRHDT and FYEKMQ (reference sequence). The V end was cut by 5 bases, the J end by 4 bases, with 12 bases between. Every TCR cDNA molecule bore a unique molecular identifier. TCRdb passed the 5' RACE reads through MiXCR, listing each CDR3 protein once. Of some 3,500 distinct CDR3 sequences listed, about 8.7% were seen once; the top ten hold roughly 16%. This TCR was sampled from a male donor with early-stage non-small cell lung cancer. This sample comprised lung tumor tissue, obtained at surgery. The V and J genes are TRBV13 and TRBJ2-7; possibly TRBD1 for D (6 bases). CDR3 sequence (DNA): TGTGCCAGCAGCCAGGGGACGGGATACGAGCAGTACTTC. Its protein is CASSQGTGYEQYF.